The clone carrying this TCR beta chain showed up just a few times. Its antigen is unknown. Additional DNA sequences in this sample encode the identical CDR3. The source of the sample is a study of memory CD4+ T cells and cytomegalovirus serostatus. Study in general: Of the healthy Belgian adults, eight or nine were CMV seropositive and 20 to 30 seronegative. Study findings and constraints: Suggested: most of the CMV-linked TCR signature lies in CD4+ memory cells.

Trimming left V 5 bases short and J 7 bases short, with 15 bases between. The CDR3 has 14 amino acids. Germline CDR1 reads SEHNR; CDR2 reads FQNEAQ (reference sequence). Only in-frame clones appear in the TCRdb table, and some are missing; sequencing was by immunoSEQ multiplex PCR. The table records about 43,000 clones, roughly 80% of them present only once. Single viable CD3+CD4+CD8-CD45RO+ cells were sorted as the memory CD4+ T cells. The chain couples TRBV7-9 to TRBJ1-3, with D possibly being TRBD1 (5 bases). The sequence came from an adult in good health and CMV-seronegative. Material for sequencing was memory CD4+ T cells from blood. The CDR3 protein is CASSPGLSGNTIYF. The CDR3 nucleotides are TGTGCCAGCAGCCCGGGACTGTCCGGGAACACCATATATTTT.